This TCR beta chain was recorded in a study of breast tumors, draining lymph nodes, adjacent tissues. Study results and limitations: Tumor TCR diversity was below lymph nodes but above nontumor tissue. That most tumor T cells come from lymph nodes remained unproven. Compared with basal-like, luminal-like tumors shared significantly more repertoire with nontumor tissue.

Worth noting for this clonotype: Its antigen is undetermined.

TCRdb used MiXCR to reprocess the multiplex PCR reads, holding one entry per CDR3 protein. Of just under 65,000 distinct CDR3 sequences listed, less than 75% are singletons. The germline V gene encodes CDR1 DFQATT and CDR2 SNEGSKA (reference sequence). CDR3 length equals 13 residues. The V segment lost 5 bases and the J segment 6 bases; nucleotides outside the gene matches: 4. Sequencing was done on a sample of breast tumor tissue. The gene calls are TRBV20-1 and TRBJ1-4, with TRBD1 matching over 9 bases. The receptor was isolated from a female donor with breast cancer. Some clones in this sample may be carry-over from other donors' samples. The CDR3 sequence is CSASRQGDEKLFF. The CDR3 bases are TGCAGTGCTTCAAGACAGGGGGATGAAAAACTGTTTTTT.